Presented here are 3 T cell receptor beta chains from one specimen sequenced in a study of patients and donors after allogeneic stem cell transplantation. Each CDR3 protein is one row after TCRdb ran MiXCR on the RT-PCR reads. The sample lists over 150,000 distinct CDR3 sequences, less than 45% occurring once. The sequenced material came from blood, either unsorted or a sorted T cell fraction (not recorded which). The receptors originated from a human donor who was either an allogeneic HSCT recipient or a stem cell or donor lymphocyte infusion donor (not recorded which). It is not recorded whose cells these are; they may come from a transplant donor.

The chain couples TRBV12-3 or TRBV12-4 to TRBJ2-2; no clear D gene. V lost 4 bases and J 5 bases, leaving 8 bases between the germline ends. This CDR3 has 13 amino acids. CDR3 in DNA: TGTGCCAGCAGTTGGATGGGAACCGGGGAGCTGTTTTTT. Translated: CASSWMGTGELFF.

The V and J genes are TRBV6-6 and TRBJ1-1; 11 bases are shared with TRBD1. Germline trimming cut 6 bases from V and 7 bases from J; bases unmatched to any gene: 7. The length of the CDR3 is 14 residues. Germline-derived CDR1 and CDR2 are MNHNY and SVGAGI (reference sequence). The CDR3 protein is CASRIGQGAVEAFF. The CDR3 DNA reads TGTGCCAGCAGGATTGGACAGGGGGCCGTTGAAGCTTTCTTT.

The rearrangement links TRBV27 to TRBJ1-1; 8 bases match TRBD1. The trim removed 2 bases at V and 5 bases at J, leaving 4 bases unmatched. CDR1 and CDR2 (germline): MNHEY, SMNVEV (reference sequence). The CDR3 has 14 residues. Written as DNA, the CDR3 is TGTGCCAGCAGTTTACTGCGACAGGGGACTGAAGCTTTCTTT. This sequence encodes CASSLLRQGTEAFF.